The 14 T cell receptor beta chains reported below all come from one sample, sequenced in a study of Graves' ophthalmopathy and Graves' hyperthyroidism. TCR beta CDR3 regions were amplified from RNA transcripts. The first-round RT-PCR employed HTBI primers together with the Qiagen OneStep RT-PCR kit. A multiplex PCR was then performed as the second round. TCRdb itself ran the multiplex PCR reads through MiXCR, one entry per CDR3 protein. Of some 1.1 million distinct CDR3 sequences in the sample, around a third are singletons; the top ten hold approximately 10%. Sequenced input: peripheral blood or thyroid tissue (not recorded which). The receptors originated from an adult man with Graves' hyperthyroidism.

V and J are TRBV10-3 and TRBJ1-4; TRBD1 matches at 8 bases. The V gene end was trimmed by 3 bases and the J gene end by 8 bases; junction bases not matched to a gene: 11. The CDR3 sequence is 16 residues long. Germline V gives CDR1 ENHRY, CDR2 SYGVKD. The chain's CDR3 is CAISDRTGRDNEKLFF. CDR3 nucleotides: TGTGCCATCAGTGACCGGACAGGGAGGGATAACGAAAAACTGTTTTTT.

This clonotype was seen ten or more times. The chain employs TRBV29-1 and TRBJ1-2, with a possible D match to TRBD1 (5 bases). Germline V gives CDR1 SQVTM, CDR2 ANQGSEA. The CDR3 length is 12 residues. Trimming pared 4 bases from V and 4 bases from J, leaving 10 bases between. For the CDR3, the DNA is TGCAGCGTTGTTTTAGGGACCTATGGCTACACCTTC. This translates into CSVVLGTYGYTF.

A few counts support this clonotype. The chain combines TRBV4-3 with TRBJ1-1; 8 nucleotides align to TRBD1. Trimming removed 1 base from V and 4 bases from J; junction bases left unmatched: 2. Per germline, CDR1 LGHNA and CDR2 YSLEER. The CDR3 loop spans 14 amino acids. CDR3 region: CASSQGQGFTEAFF. Written as DNA, the CDR3 is TGCGCCAGCAGCCAAGGACAGGGGTTCACTGAAGCTTTCTTT.

This clonotype was counted many times. This chain joins TRBV14 and TRBJ1-3; D uncertain. V lost 6 bases and J 7 bases, leaving 13 bases between the germline ends. Germline CDR1 SGHDN, CDR2 FVKESK. The CDR3 is 13 amino acids. DNA for the CDR3: TGTGCCAGCAGGGAAGATGGCGTGAACACCATATATTTT. Protein product: CASREDGVNTIYF.

V gene TRBV10-3 combines with J gene TRBJ1-1; D is uncertain. There are 14 residues in the CDR3. Per the germline V gene, CDR1 is ENHRY and CDR2 is SYGVKD. V was cut by 6 bases and J by 4 bases, with 15 bases left in between. The CDR3 reads CAISVRAYGTEAFF. The CDR3 bases are TGTGCCATCAGCGTCCGCGCGTACGGCACTGAAGCTTTCTTT.

The chain uses TRBV5-1 and TRBJ2-5, with D perhaps matching TRBD2 (6 bases). The V gene's germline CDR1 is SGHRS and CDR2 YFSETQ. Trimming pared 3 bases from V and 5 bases from J, leaving 14 bases between. This CDR3 has 14 residues. The CDR3 sequence is CASSSEPGDETQYF. CDR3 bases: TGCGCCAGCAGCTCCGAACCGGGGGATGAGACCCAGTACTTC.

This clonotype came up many times. The chain links TRBV9 to TRBJ1-5; D is unresolved. There are 15 residues in the CDR3. Between the trimmed V and J ends, which lost 0 bases and 4 bases, there was a span of 11 bases. Germline loops: CDR1 SGDLS, CDR2 YYNGEE. CDR3 bases: TGTGCCAGCAGCGTAGGACCCCATGAAAATCAGCCCCAGCATTTT. Encoded protein: CASSVGPHENQPQHF. Complete variable domain (other parts from reference TRBV9 and TRBJ1-5): DSGVTQTPKHLITATGQRVTLRCSPRSGDLSVYWYQQSLDQGLQFLIQYYNGEERAKGNILERFSAQQFPDLHSELNLSSLELGDSALYFCASSVGPHENQPQHFGDGTRLSIL.

The J gene is TRBJ2-5, the V gene TRBV10-3; TRBD1 matches 10 bases. CDR1 is ENHRY, CDR2 SYGVKD, per germline. The CDR3 spans 15 residues. Unmatched junction bases numbered 6, after V lost 4 bases and J lost 4 bases. The DNA of the CDR3 is TGTGCCATCAGTGGGTGGACAGGGGGTGTAGAGACCCAGTACTTC. Translation gives CAISGWTGGVETQYF.

This chain joins TRBV19 and TRBJ1-2; a possible D gene is TRBD1 (5 bases). CDR1 is LNHDA and CDR2 is SQIVND in the germline V gene (reference sequence). V lost 6 bases and J lost 7, with 18 bases in between. This CDR3 has 14 amino acids. This CDR3 reads CASSTLWDRPGYTF. CDR3 coding DNA: TGTGCCAGTAGCACACTCTGGGACCGCCCTGGCTACACCTTC.

This clonotype showed up many times. This chain connects TRBV9 to TRBJ2-1; the D gene is possibly TRBD2 (5 bases). This CDR3 is built from 16 residues. The germline V gene encodes CDR1 SGDLS and CDR2 YYNGEE. Trimming took 0 bases from V and 4 from J, leaving 14 bases between them. The chain's CDR3 is CASSVGGSTRYNEQFF. The CDR3 nucleotides are TGTGCCAGCAGCGTAGGAGGGAGTACAAGGTACAATGAGCAGTTCTTC.

This sequence joins TRBV20-1 and TRBJ2-7, with 12 bases fitting TRBD2. CDR1 DFQATT and CDR2 SNEGSKA come from the germline V gene (reference sequence). The J segment lost 3 bases and the V segment lost 5 bases, leaving 14 bases of the junction unmatched. CDR3 length: 17 amino acids. The CDR3 sequence is CSAYGLAGKEGSYEQYF. CDR3 sequence (DNA): TGCAGTGCTTATGGACTAGCGGGAAAAGAGGGGAGCTACGAGCAGTACTTC.

In the case of this clonotype: Since a much larger clone is just one base distant, this may be a read error. The chain couples TRBV7-6 to TRBJ1-2, with 7 nucleotides matching TRBD1. CDR3 length equals 15 residues. The germline CDR1 and CDR2 sequences are SGHVS and FNYEAQ. The CDR3 nucleotides are TGTGCCGGCAGCGCGGGACAGAAAGCTAACTATGGCTACACCTTC. Protein product: CAGSAGQKANYGYTF.

The chain links TRBV28 to TRBJ1-1; D not certain. V lost 10 bases and J 3 bases, leaving 9 bases between the germline ends. Germline V gene lookup returns CDR1 MDHEN and CDR2 SYDVKM. The CDR3 has 11 amino acids. The CDR3 bases are TGTGCCACCCATGGGTACACTGAAGCTTTCTTT. Amino acid sequence: CATHGYTEAFF.

About this clonotype itself: With a much larger clone just one base away, this may be a read error. The genes are TRBV2 and TRBJ2-7; maybe TRBD2 (5 bases). Trimming stripped 5 bases from V and 2 bases from J, with 13 bases between. CDR1 SNHLY and CDR2 FYNNEI come from the germline V gene. This CDR3 comprises 14 residues. The CDR3 DNA follows: TGTGCCAGCAGTACCGGATGGAGGACCTACGAGCAGTACTTC. Amino acids: CASSTGWRTYEQYF.